The 5 T cell receptor beta chains in this list originate from one sample, sequenced in a study of T cells in Graves' hyperthyroidism and ophthalmopathy. The TCR beta CDR3 regions underwent amplification using RNA transcripts as the source. In the first-round RT-PCR of the TCR CDR3, the HTBI primer set was used. Using its own MiXCR run on the multiplex PCR reads, TCRdb lists one record per CDR3 protein. The sample lists approximately 600,000 distinct CDR3 sequences; roughly 13% were seen once. What was sequenced was blood. These receptor sequences come from a woman aged 25 to 45 with Graves' hyperthyroidism that later progressed to Graves' ophthalmopathy.

This clonotype was counted at least ten times. The rearrangement joins TRBV12-3 or TRBV12-4 to TRBJ2-7, with TRBD2 matching 12 bases. The V and J ends lost 5 bases and 1 base, in that order; junction bases with no gene match: 3. The CDR3 consists of 15 residues. The CDR3 protein is CASSIGLAGSYEQYF. For the CDR3, the DNA is TGTGCCAGCAGTATAGGACTAGCGGGGTCCTACGAGCAGTACTTC.

This clonotype was seen repeatedly, ten times or more. The V and J genes are TRBV27 and TRBJ2-3; D unresolved. Trimming took off 7 bases at V and 4 bases at J, with 18 bases between the two ends. Per germline, CDR1 MNHEY and CDR2 SMNVEV (reference sequence). This CDR3 has 15 residues. This chain's CDR3 is CASMRTPSLADTQYF. CDR3 nucleotide sequence: TGTGCCAGCATGAGAACCCCCAGTCTGGCAGATACGCAGTATTTT.

This clonotype was seen repeatedly, ten times or more. The chain uses TRBV19 and TRBJ2-7; 10 positions match TRBD1. Germline CDR1 is LNHDA and CDR2 is SQIVND (reference sequence). The CDR3 is made up of 16 amino acids. V trimming: 1 base; J trimming: 1 base; junction bases outside the gene matches: 4. The DNA for the CDR3 is TGTGCCAGTAGTATAGTAAGGGGACAGGGGTCCTACGAGCAGTACTTC. The encoded protein is CASSIVRGQGSYEQYF.

About this clonotype itself: This may be a read error: a much more frequent sequence differs by one nucleotide. The CDR3 does not end in the conserved phenylalanine or tryptophan, so this is likely a read error. V usage is TRBV20-1 and J usage is TRBJ2-7, with no clear D. The V gene's germline CDR1 is DFQATT and CDR2 SNEGSKA (reference sequence). V lost 3 bases and J 9 bases, leaving 15 bases between the germline ends. This CDR3 has 12 amino acids. The CDR3 region has the DNA TGCAGTGCTAGGGACGGTCTTACGGGGCAGTACCTC. Its translation is CSARDGLTGQYL.

The chain links TRBV6-1 to TRBJ2-7, with 10 bases lining up with TRBD1. Trimming removed 10 bases from V and 5 bases from J; junction bases left unmatched: 8. This CDR3 has 13 residues. The germline V gene encodes CDR1 MNHNS and CDR2 SASEGT. CDR3 in amino acids: CATRRQGADEQYF. The CDR3 bases are TGTGCCACCCGTAGACAGGGGGCGGACGAGCAGTACTTC.